A single sample gave rise to the 9 T cell receptor beta chains below, sequenced in a study of cytomegalovirus exposure and HLA in healthy donors. Sequenced by immunoSEQ multiplex PCR; TCRdb stores in-frame clones only, minus some. The sample carries a few hundred thousand clones, 75% to 95% recorded once. The sequenced sample consisted of PBMCs. These receptors originate from a woman under 30 in good health and CMV-seronegative.

J is TRBJ2-5 and V is TRBV5-1; the D gene is possibly TRBD2 (5 bases). Per the germline V gene, CDR1 is SGHRS and CDR2 is YFSETQ. Trimming pared 0 bases from V and 4 bases from J, leaving 19 bases between. This CDR3 comprises 17 residues. The CDR3 here is CASSLGESPGIAETQYF. The CDR3 DNA reads as TGCGCCAGCAGCTTGGGTGAGTCACCGGGGATCGCAGAGACCCAGTACTTC. The whole variable domain, filled in from reference TRBV5-1 and TRBJ2-5, reads KAGVTQTPRYLIKTRGQQVTLSCSPISGHRSVSWYQQTPGQGLQFLFEYFSETQRNKGNFPGRFSGRQFSNSRSEMNVSTLELGDSALYLCASSLGESPGIAETQYFGPGTRLLVL.

V is TRBV30 and J is TRBJ1-3; 7 bases are shared with TRBD1. CDR1 and CDR2 (germline): GTSNPN, SVGIG (reference sequence). The CDR3 runs 13 residues. The trim removed 5 bases at V and 6 bases at J, leaving 7 bases unmatched. Here the CDR3 reads CAWAGTAANTIYF. CDR3 bases: TGTGCCTGGGCCGGGACAGCCGCAAACACCATATATTTT.

The chain employs TRBV5-1 and TRBJ2-3, with 9 nucleotides matching TRBD1. This CDR3 spans 17 amino acids. CDR1 and CDR2 (germline): SGHRS, YFSETQ. The trim removed 4 bases at V and 4 bases at J, leaving 13 bases unmatched. The CDR3 loop reads CASSLSQGALVPDTQYF. In nucleotides, the CDR3 is TGCGCCAGCAGCCTTTCACAGGGGGCACTGGTTCCAGATACGCAGTATTTT. Using reference TRBV5-1 and TRBJ2-3 for the parts outside the CDR3, the full variable domain is KAGVTQTPRYLIKTRGQQVTLSCSPISGHRSVSWYQQTPGQGLQFLFEYFSETQRNKGNFPGRFSGRQFSNSRSEMNVSTLELGDSALYLCASSLSQGALVPDTQYFGPGTRLTVL.

The J gene is TRBJ2-5, the V gene TRBV5-1, with D maybe TRBD1 (7 bases). With 4 bases removed from V and 5 bases from J, the gap between germline ends came to 21 bases. The CDR3 is made up of 16 amino acids. Germline CDR1 SGHRS, CDR2 YFSETQ. In DNA form, the CDR3 reads TGCGCCAGCAGCCCCTCCCGGCGGGCAGGGGGGGAGACCCAGTACTTC. This gives the protein CASSPSRRAGGETQYF.

CDR3 bases: TGTGCCAGCAGTTTTCGACAGGGGCCGACCTACGAGCAGTACTTC. Its translation: CASSFRQGPTYEQYF. The genes are TRBV6-5 and TRBJ2-7; TRBD1 agrees at 8 bases. Germline trimming cut 4 bases from V and 2 bases from J; bases unmatched to any gene: 7. CDR3 length: 15 residues. The germline V gene has CDR1 MNHEY and CDR2 SVGAGI.

This rearrangement joins TRBV29-1 to TRBJ2-1; TRBD1 agrees at 10 bases. The trim removed 7 bases at V and 10 bases at J, leaving 4 bases unmatched. The germline gives CDR1 SQVTM, CDR2 ANQGSEA. The CDR3 is 11 amino acids. As DNA, the CDR3 is TGCAGCGGGGGACAGGGGAACGAGCAGTTCTTC. Its protein product is CSGGQGNEQFF.

The genes are TRBV6-1 and TRBJ2-3; D remains unclear. Trimming stripped 3 bases from V and 6 bases from J, with 28 bases between. CDR3 length equals 19 residues. Germline values: CDR1 MNHNS, CDR2 SASEGT. CDR3 amino acids: CASSELILRVASGADTQYF. As DNA, the CDR3 is TGTGCCAGCAGTGAGTTAATCCTTCGGGTCGCCTCGGGTGCGGATACGCAGTATTTT.

V is TRBV30 and J is TRBJ1-2, with TRBD1 matching 7 bases. This CDR3 contains 11 residues. The germline V gene encodes CDR1 GTSNPN and CDR2 SVGIG (reference sequence). The chain's CDR3 is CAELRQGGYTF. The CDR3 coding sequence is TGTGCGGAATTACGACAGGGTGGCTACACCTTC.

V usage is TRBV7-2 and J usage is TRBJ2-1, with 10 nucleotides matching TRBD2. There are 16 residues in the CDR3. J gave up 5 bases and V 5 bases, and 9 bases lay outside the gene matches. From germline, CDR1 is SGHTA and CDR2 FQGNSA. CDR3 bases: TGTGCCAGCAGCCCCCGCGTAGCGGGAGGAAACAATGAGCAGTTCTTC. Its protein is CASSPRVAGGNNEQFF.